What follows is one TCR beta chain and its context. Its antigen remains unidentified. The data belong to a study of T cell responses to AZD1222 COVID-19 vaccine. Overall study context: The analysis combined second doses at about 4 or about 12 weeks. Study results and caveats: Just a handful of people given AZD1222 tested seropositive at baseline. Spike-wide vaccine-associated CD4 TCRs dominated at 160-218 and 743-854. There were mostly white British donors and more females than males, and clonal diversity was possibly underestimated.

The protocol was immunoSEQ multiplex PCR, while the TCRdb copy is restricted to in-frame clones and leaves out a portion. The table shows some 130,000 clones, with around 90% occurring only once. Germline V gene sequence: CDR1 LGHNT, CDR2 FRNRAP. The junction had 6 bases not matched to a gene; V was cut back by 5 bases and J by 8 bases. The CDR3 sequence is 13 residues long. Material: peripheral blood, obtained on day 0 of AZD1222 vaccination. This chain joins TRBV12-5 and TRBJ2-1; 7 bases are a match to TRBD1. This clonotype originated in an adult in good health. CDR3 loop: CASGTGARDEQFF. The CDR3 nucleotides are TGTGCTAGTGGTACAGGGGCGAGGGATGAGCAGTTCTTC.